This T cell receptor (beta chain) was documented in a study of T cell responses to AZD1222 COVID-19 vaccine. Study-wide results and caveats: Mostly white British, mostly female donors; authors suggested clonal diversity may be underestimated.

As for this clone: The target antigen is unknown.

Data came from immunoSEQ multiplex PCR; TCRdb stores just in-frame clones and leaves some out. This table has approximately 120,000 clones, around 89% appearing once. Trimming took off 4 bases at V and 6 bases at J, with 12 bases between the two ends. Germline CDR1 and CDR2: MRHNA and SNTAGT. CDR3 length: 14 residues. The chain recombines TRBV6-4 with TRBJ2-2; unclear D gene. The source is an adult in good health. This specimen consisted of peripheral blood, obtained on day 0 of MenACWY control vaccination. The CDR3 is CASSASEEAGELFF. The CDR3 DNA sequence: TGTGCCAGCAGTGCTAGTGAGGAAGCCGGGGAGCTGTTTTTT.